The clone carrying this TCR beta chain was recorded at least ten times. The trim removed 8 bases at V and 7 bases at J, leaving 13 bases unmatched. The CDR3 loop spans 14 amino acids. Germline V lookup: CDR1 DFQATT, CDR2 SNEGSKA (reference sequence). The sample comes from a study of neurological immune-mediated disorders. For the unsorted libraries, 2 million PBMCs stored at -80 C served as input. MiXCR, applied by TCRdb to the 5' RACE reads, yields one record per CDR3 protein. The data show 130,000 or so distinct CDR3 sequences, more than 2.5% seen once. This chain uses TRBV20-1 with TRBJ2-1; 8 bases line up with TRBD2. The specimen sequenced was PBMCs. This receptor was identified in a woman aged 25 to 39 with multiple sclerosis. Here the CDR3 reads CSHSGTPNLNEQFF. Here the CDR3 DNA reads TGCAGTCATAGCGGGACCCCAAATTTGAATGAGCAGTTCTTC.